This TCR beta chain appears in the sequencing data of a study of T-cell reconstitution after alpha-beta-depleted transplantation in children. Study results and caveats: Recipient T cells and thymic progenitors that survived were the source of the high TCRbeta diversity seen at day 60 in some patients. From newly produced T cells came most of the T-cell counts and diversity one year after transplant. Expanded clones from the graft, numbering several hundred, reportedly supplied alpha-beta T cells about two months after transplant.

The CDR3 runs to 15 residues. Germline V gives CDR1 MNHEY, CDR2 SMNVEV (reference sequence). Trimming at V came to 6 bases and at J to 7 bases, leaving 8 bases not matched to a gene. As concerns this clonotype: The antigen remains unidentified.

The TCRbeta library was prepared with unique molecular identifiers. In TCRdb, the PCR reads were re-called with MiXCR into one record per CDR3 protein. Of some 120,000 distinct CDR3 sequences in the sample, approximately 22% were seen once. Sequencing used PBMCs, mostly from graft donor cells, obtained 180 days after TCRalphabeta/CD19-depleted stem cell transplant. The V gene is TRBV27, the J gene TRBJ2-1, with 11 positions matching TRBD1. The source is a male patient between 2 and 9 years old who had a stem cell transplant for chronic granulomatous disease, so the T cells may come from the graft donor. The CDR3 DNA is TGTGCCAGCAGAGGAGGACAGGGGGCGCGGAATGAGCAGTTCTTC. It translates to CASRGGQGARNEQFF.